These T cell receptor beta chains were read from a single sample in a study of cytomegalovirus exposure and HLA in healthy donors. Clones were read by immunoSEQ multiplex PCR, and TCRdb kept only the in-frame ones, dropping some. The table includes more than 200,000 clones, over 80% detected once. The source material was PBMCs. The receptor source for this set is a man in his forties in good health and CMV-seropositive. The CDR3 runs from the conserved cysteine through the conserved F or W. The D gene is left open where the match is weak. The size of a clone is reported for some rows only, either as once, few or many, or as a class for expanded clones.

clone_size: .
d_call: .
j_call: TRBJ2-5
v_call: TRBV7-9
cdr3_nt: TGTGCCAGCAGCTTAGGTCCGGGGGAAGGCCAAGAGACCCAGTACTTC
cdr3_aa: CASSLGPGEGQETQYF

clone_size: .
d_call: TRBD1
j_call: TRBJ1-5
v_call: TRBV18
cdr3_nt: TGTGCCAGCTCACCACCGGGACAGGGCAATCAGCCCCAGCATTTT
cdr3_aa: CASSPPGQGNQPQHF

clone_size: few
d_call: .
j_call: TRBJ1-3
v_call: TRBV4-2
cdr3_nt: TGTGCCAGCAGCCTAAACAGGGAAATCACCGGAAACACCATATATTTT
cdr3_aa: CASSLNREITGNTIYF

clone_size: .
d_call: TRBD1
j_call: TRBJ2-5
v_call: TRBV5-4
cdr3_nt: TGTGCCAGCAGCCTCGGACAGGGGCGGGAGACCCAGTACTTC
cdr3_aa: CASSLGQGRETQYF

clone_size: .
d_call: .
j_call: TRBJ2-1
v_call: TRBV29-1
cdr3_nt: TGCAGCCCCTTCCTAGCCGGCCCCTACAATGAGCAGTTCTTC
cdr3_aa: CSPFLAGPYNEQFF

clone_size: .
d_call: TRBD2
j_call: TRBJ2-1
v_call: TRBV11-2
cdr3_nt: TGTGCCAGCAGCTTAGAGCCTAGCGGCTACAATGAGCAGTTCTTC
cdr3_aa: CASSLEPSGYNEQFF

clone_size: .
d_call: TRBD2
j_call: TRBJ2-7
v_call: TRBV4-2
cdr3_nt: TGTGCCAGCAGCCAAGAAGGACGGGAGGGATCCGAGCAGTACTTC
cdr3_aa: CASSQEGREGSEQYF

clone_size: .
d_call: .
j_call: TRBJ1-5
v_call: TRBV27
cdr3_nt: TGTGCCAGCAGTTCTATGGGAGGTTATGGCAATCAGCCCCAGCATTTT
cdr3_aa: CASSSMGGYGNQPQHF

clone_size: .
d_call: .
j_call: TRBJ1-1
v_call: TRBV27
cdr3_nt: TGTGCCAGCAGTTTAACGGGAGGGACTGAAGCTTTCTTT
cdr3_aa: CASSLTGGTEAFF

clone_size: .
d_call: TRBD2
j_call: TRBJ2-7
v_call: TRBV6-1
cdr3_nt: TGTGCCAGCAGACATAGCGGGACCCACGAGCAGTACTTC
cdr3_aa: CASRHSGTHEQYF

clone_size: .
d_call: .
j_call: TRBJ2-7
v_call: TRBV6-5
cdr3_nt: TGTGCCAGCAGTTACAAGCGGAGCTCCTACGAGCAGTACTTC
cdr3_aa: CASSYKRSSYEQYF

clone_size: .
d_call: .
j_call: TRBJ1-2
v_call: TRBV30
cdr3_nt: TGTGCCTGGGAAAAGGGTGCAGGGAACGGCTACACCTTC
cdr3_aa: CAWEKGAGNGYTF

clone_size: .
d_call: TRBD2
j_call: TRBJ2-1
v_call: TRBV5-4
cdr3_nt: TGTGCCAGCAGTTATCGACTAGCGGGGGACAATGAGCAGTTCTTC
cdr3_aa: CASSYRLAGDNEQFF

clone_size: .
d_call: .
j_call: TRBJ2-6
v_call: TRBV7-3
cdr3_nt: TGTGCCAGCAGCACTTACTCTGGGGCCAACGTCCTGACTTTC
cdr3_aa: CASSTYSGANVLTF

clone_size: .
d_call: .
j_call: TRBJ1-1
v_call: TRBV5-1
cdr3_nt: TGCGCCAGCAGCTTGGCATACAACGCTGAAGCTTTCTTT
cdr3_aa: CASSLAYNAEAFF

clone_size: .
d_call: .
j_call: TRBJ1-5
v_call: TRBV19
cdr3_nt: TGTGCCAGTAGTATGCAGACAGTCAATCAGCCCCAGCATTTT
cdr3_aa: CASSMQTVNQPQHF

clone_size: .
d_call: .
j_call: TRBJ2-2
v_call: TRBV7-9
cdr3_nt: TGTGCCAGCAGCCCGTCGGGACACAGAAACACCGGGGAGCTGTTTTTT
cdr3_aa: CASSPSGHRNTGELFF

clone_size: few
d_call: .
j_call: TRBJ1-1
v_call: TRBV4-1
cdr3_nt: TGCGCCAGCAGCTCAAAGACGGGGAACACTGAAGCTTTCTTT
cdr3_aa: CASSSKTGNTEAFF

clone_size: .
d_call: .
j_call: TRBJ1-5
v_call: TRBV6-1
cdr3_nt: TGTGCCAGCAGTGAAAGAGCTCAGCCCCAGCATTTT
cdr3_aa: CASSERAQPQHF

clone_size: .
d_call: .
j_call: TRBJ1-5
v_call: TRBV7-2
cdr3_nt: TGTGCCAGCAGCAGTAAACAGGATCAGCCCCAGCATTTT
cdr3_aa: CASSSKQDQPQHF

clone_size: .
d_call: .
j_call: TRBJ2-3
v_call: TRBV27
cdr3_nt: TGTGCCAGCACGCCGACAGTGGGGCCAGATACGCAGTATTTT
cdr3_aa: CASTPTVGPDTQYF

clone_size: few
d_call: .
j_call: TRBJ2-5
v_call: TRBV9
cdr3_nt: TGTGCCAGCAGCGTAGGGACTACCCAAGAGACCCAGTACTTC
cdr3_aa: CASSVGTTQETQYF

clone_size: .
d_call: .
j_call: TRBJ2-2
v_call: TRBV6-4
cdr3_nt: TGTGCCAGCAGTCGGGACTTGCCACCCGGGGAGCTGTTTTTT
cdr3_aa: CASSRDLPPGELFF

clone_size: .
d_call: TRBD2
j_call: TRBJ2-3
v_call: TRBV10-1
cdr3_nt: TGCGCCAGCAGTCCGACTAGCGGGAGTCGCACAGATACGCAGTATTTT
cdr3_aa: CASSPTSGSRTDTQYF

clone_size: .
d_call: TRBD1
j_call: TRBJ2-2
v_call: TRBV5-1
cdr3_nt: TGCGCCAGCAGCCCCCGCGGACAGGGGAGGACCGGGGAGCTGTTTTTT
cdr3_aa: CASSPRGQGRTGELFF

clone_size: few
d_call: .
j_call: TRBJ1-4
v_call: TRBV6-1
cdr3_nt: TGTGCCAGCAGTCAATGGACAGAACTGTTTTTT
cdr3_aa: CASSQWTELFF

clone_size: .
d_call: TRBD2
j_call: TRBJ2-1
v_call: TRBV30
cdr3_nt: TGTGCCTGGAGGGCTACTAGCGGCCTTCGGGGGAATGAGCAGTTCTTC
cdr3_aa: CAWRATSGLRGNEQFF

clone_size: .
d_call: .
j_call: TRBJ2-5
v_call: TRBV5-4
cdr3_nt: TGTGCCAGCAGCTTAGGGCGGAGGGGCGAGACCCAGTACTTC
cdr3_aa: CASSLGRRGETQYF

clone_size: .
d_call: TRBD1
j_call: TRBJ2-3
v_call: TRBV2
cdr3_nt: TGTGCCAGCAGTTATATAGGGACAGACACAGATACGCAGTATTTT
cdr3_aa: CASSYIGTDTDTQYF

clone_size: .
d_call: TRBD1
j_call: TRBJ1-1
v_call: TRBV7-6
cdr3_nt: TGTGCCAGCAGCTTAGGGACAGGGCCACCGAGCACTGAAGCTTTCTTT
cdr3_aa: CASSLGTGPPSTEAFF

clone_size: .
d_call: TRBD2
j_call: TRBJ2-5
v_call: TRBV2
cdr3_nt: TGTGCCAGTACAGCGGGAGCCCACCAAGAGACCCAGTACTTC
cdr3_aa: CASTAGAHQETQYF